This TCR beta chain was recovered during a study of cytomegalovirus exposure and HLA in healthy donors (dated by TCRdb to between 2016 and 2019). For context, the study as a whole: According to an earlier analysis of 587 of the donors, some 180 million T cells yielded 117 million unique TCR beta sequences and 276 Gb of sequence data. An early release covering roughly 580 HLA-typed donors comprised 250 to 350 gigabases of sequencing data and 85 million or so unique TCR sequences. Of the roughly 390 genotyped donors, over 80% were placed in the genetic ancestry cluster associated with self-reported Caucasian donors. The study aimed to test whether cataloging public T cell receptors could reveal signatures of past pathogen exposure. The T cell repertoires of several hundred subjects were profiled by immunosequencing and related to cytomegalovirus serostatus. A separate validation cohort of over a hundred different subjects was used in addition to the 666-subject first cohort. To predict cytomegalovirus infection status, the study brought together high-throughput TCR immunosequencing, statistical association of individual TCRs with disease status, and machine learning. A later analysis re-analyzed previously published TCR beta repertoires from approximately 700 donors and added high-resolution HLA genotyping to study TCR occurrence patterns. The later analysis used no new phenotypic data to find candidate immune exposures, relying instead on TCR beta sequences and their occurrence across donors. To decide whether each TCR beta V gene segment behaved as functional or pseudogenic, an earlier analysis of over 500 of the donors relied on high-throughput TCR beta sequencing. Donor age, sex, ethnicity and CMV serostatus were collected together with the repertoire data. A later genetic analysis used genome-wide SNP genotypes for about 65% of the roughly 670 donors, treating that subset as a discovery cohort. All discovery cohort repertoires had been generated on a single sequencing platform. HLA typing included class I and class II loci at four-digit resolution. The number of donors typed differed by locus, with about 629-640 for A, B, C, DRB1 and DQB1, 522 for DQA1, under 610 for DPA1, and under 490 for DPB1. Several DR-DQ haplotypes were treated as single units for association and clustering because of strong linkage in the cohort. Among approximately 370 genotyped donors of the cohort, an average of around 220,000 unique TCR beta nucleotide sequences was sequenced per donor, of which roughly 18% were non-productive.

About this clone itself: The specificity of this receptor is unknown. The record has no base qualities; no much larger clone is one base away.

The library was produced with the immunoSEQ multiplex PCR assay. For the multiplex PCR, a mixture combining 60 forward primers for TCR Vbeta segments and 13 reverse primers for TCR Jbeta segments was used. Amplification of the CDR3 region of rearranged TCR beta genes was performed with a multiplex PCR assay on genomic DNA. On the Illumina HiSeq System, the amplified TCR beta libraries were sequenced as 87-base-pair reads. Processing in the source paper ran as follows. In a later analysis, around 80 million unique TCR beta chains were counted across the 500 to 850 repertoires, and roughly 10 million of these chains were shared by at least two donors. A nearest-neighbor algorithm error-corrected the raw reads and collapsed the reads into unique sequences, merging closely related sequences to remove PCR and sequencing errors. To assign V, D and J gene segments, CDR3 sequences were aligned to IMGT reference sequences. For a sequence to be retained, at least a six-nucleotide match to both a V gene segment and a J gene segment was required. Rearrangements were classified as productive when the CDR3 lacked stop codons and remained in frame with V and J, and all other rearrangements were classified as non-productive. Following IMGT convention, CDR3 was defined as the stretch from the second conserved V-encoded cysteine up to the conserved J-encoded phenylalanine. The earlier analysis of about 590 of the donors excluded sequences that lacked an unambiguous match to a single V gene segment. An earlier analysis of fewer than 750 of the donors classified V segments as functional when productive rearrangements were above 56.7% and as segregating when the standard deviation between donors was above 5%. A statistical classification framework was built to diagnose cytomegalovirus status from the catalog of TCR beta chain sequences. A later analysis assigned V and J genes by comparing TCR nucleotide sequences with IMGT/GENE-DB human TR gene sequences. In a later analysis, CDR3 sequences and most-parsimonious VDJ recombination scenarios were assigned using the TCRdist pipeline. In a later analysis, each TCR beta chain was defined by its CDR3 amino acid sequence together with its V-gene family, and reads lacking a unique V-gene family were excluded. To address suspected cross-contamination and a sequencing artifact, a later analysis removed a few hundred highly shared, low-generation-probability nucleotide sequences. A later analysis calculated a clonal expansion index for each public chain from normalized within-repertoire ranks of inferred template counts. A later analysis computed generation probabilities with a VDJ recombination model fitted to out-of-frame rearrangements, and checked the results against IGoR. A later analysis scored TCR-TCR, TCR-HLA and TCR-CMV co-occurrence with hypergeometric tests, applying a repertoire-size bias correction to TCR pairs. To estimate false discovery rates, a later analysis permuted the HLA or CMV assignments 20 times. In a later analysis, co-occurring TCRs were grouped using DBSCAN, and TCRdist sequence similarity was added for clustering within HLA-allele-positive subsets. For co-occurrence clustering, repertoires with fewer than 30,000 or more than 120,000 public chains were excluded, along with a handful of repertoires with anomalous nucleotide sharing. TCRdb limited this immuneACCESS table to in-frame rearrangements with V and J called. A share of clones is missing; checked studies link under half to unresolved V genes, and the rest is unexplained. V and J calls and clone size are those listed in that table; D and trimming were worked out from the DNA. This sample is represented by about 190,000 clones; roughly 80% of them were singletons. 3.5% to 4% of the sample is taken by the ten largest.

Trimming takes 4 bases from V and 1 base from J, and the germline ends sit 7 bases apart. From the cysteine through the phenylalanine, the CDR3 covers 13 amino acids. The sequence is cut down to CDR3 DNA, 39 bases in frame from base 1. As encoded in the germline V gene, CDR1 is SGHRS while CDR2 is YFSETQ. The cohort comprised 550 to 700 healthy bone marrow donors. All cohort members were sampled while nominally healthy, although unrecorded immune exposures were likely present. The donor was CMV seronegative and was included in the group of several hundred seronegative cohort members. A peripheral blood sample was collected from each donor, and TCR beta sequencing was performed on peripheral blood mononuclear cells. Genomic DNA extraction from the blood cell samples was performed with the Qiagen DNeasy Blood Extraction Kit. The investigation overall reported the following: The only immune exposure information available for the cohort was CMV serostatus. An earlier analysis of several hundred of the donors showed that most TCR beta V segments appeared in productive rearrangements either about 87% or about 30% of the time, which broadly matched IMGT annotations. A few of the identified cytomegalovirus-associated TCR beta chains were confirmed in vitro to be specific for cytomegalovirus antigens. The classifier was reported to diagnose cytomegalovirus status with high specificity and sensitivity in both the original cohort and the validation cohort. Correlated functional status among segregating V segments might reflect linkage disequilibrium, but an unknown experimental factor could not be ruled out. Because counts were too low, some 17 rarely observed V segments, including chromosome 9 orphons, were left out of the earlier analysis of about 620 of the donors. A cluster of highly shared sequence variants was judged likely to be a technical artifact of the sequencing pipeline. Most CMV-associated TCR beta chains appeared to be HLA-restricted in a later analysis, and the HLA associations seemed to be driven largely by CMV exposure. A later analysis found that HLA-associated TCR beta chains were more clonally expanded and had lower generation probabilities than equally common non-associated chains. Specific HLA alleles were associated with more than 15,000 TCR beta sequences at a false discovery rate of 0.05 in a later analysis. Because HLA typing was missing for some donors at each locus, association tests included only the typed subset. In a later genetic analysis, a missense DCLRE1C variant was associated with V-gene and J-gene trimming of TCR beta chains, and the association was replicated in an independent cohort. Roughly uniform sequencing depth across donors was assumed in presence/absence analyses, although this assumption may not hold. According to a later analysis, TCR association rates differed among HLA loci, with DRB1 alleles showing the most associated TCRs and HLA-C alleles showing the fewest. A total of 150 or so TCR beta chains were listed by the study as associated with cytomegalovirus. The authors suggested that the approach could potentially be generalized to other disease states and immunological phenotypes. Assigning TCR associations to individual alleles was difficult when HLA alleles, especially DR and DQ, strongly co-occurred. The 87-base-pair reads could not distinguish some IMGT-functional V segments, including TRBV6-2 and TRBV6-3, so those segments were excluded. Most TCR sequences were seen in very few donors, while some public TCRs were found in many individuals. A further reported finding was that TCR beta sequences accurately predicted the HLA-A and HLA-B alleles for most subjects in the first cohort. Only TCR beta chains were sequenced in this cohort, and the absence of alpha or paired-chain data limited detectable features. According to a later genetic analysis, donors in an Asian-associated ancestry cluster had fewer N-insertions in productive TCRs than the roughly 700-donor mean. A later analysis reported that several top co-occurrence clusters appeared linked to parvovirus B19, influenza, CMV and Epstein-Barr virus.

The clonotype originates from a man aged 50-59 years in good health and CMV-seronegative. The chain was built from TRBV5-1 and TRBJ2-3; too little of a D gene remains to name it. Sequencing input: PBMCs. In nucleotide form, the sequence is TGCGCCAGCAGCCCCCCTCGCACAGATACGCAGTATTTT. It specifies CASSPPRTDTQYF.